Below, 22 T cell receptor beta chains from the same sample are listed, as sequenced in a study of cytomegalovirus exposure and HLA in healthy donors. Data came from immunoSEQ multiplex PCR; TCRdb stores just in-frame clones and leaves some out. This sample yields 150,000 or so clones, of which around 84% are seen a single time; 2.1% belongs to the top ten. Specimen: PBMCs. The receptors stem from a human donor in good health.

This clone has a handful of counts. The chain recombines TRBV10-1 with TRBJ2-3; TRBD2 agrees at 9 bases. The CDR3 extends over 15 amino acids. Germline CDR1 WNHNN, CDR2 SYGVQD (reference sequence). V lost 3 bases and J lost 3; bases outside the gene matches: 4. The DNA for the CDR3 is TGCGCCAGCAGTGAACTAGCGGGTAGGACAGATACGCAGTATTTT. It yields the protein CASSELAGRTDTQYF.

The chain recombines TRBV5-1 with TRBJ2-1, with a weak D call TRBD1 (6 bases). Deletions cut 1 base from V and 3 bases from J, with 11 bases between. CDR1 is SGHRS and CDR2 is YFSETQ in the germline V gene. The CDR3 is 15 residues long. This CDR3 reads CASSLQGRVYNEQFF. For the CDR3, the DNA is TGCGCCAGCAGCTTGCAGGGGCGCGTCTACAATGAGCAGTTCTTC. Together with reference TRBV5-1 and TRBJ2-1, the CDR3 gives the full variable domain: KAGVTQTPRYLIKTRGQQVTLSCSPISGHRSVSWYQQTPGQGLQFLFEYFSETQRNKGNFPGRFSGRQFSNSRSEMNVSTLELGDSALYLCASSLQGRVYNEQFFGPGTRLTVL.

This clone appeared once. The chain is built from TRBV6-1 and TRBJ1-3, with D uncertain. Germline assignment: CDR1 MNHNS and CDR2 SASEGT. V was trimmed by 4 bases and J by 1 base, leaving 14 bases between them. The CDR3 has 16 amino acids. CDR3 nucleotides: TGTGCCAGCAGTGTGGGTGCAACGGGGTCTGGAAACACCATATATTTT. The encoded protein is CASSVGATGSGNTIYF.

Many counts were recorded for this clone. CDR3 bases: TGTGCCAGCTCACCCAGTAGGGACCGGGACAAAGATGGCTACACCTTC. Its translation: CASSPSRDRDKDGYTF. This rearrangement joins TRBV18 to TRBJ1-2; D perhaps matches TRBD1 (6 bases). Germline CDR1 reads KGHSH; CDR2 reads LQKENI. Deletions cut 3 bases from V and 6 bases from J, with 20 bases between. This CDR3 has 16 residues.

V usage is TRBV7-6 and J usage is TRBJ2-3; 8 bases match TRBD2. The CDR3 has 16 amino acids. V lost 1 base and J lost 0; bases outside the gene matches: 3. Germline CDR1 reads SGHVS; CDR2 reads FNYEAQ. The CDR3 DNA reads as TGTGCCAGCAGCTTAGTCCCTAGCGGGAGCACAGATACGCAGTATTTT. Protein sequence: CASSLVPSGSTDTQYF.

V is TRBV4-3 and J is TRBJ1-2, with D possibly TRBD1 on 5 matching bases. Trimming shortened V by 4 bases and J by 4 bases, and 10 bases separated the two germline ends. From germline, CDR1 is LGHNA and CDR2 YSLEER. This CDR3 is built from 13 residues. The DNA of the CDR3 is TGCGCCAGCAGCCGGGGCAGTGGCTATGGCTACACCTTC. This translates into CASSRGSGYGYTF.

The chain recombines TRBV25-1 with TRBJ1-2, with D tentatively TRBD1 (5 bases). CDR1 is MGHDK, CDR2 SYGVNS, per germline. The CDR3 is made up of 11 amino acids. The V and J ends lost 4 bases and 7 bases respectively, with 7 bases between them. CDR3 nucleotides: TGTGCCAGCAGTGCAGGGCTTGGCTACACCTTC. Protein sequence: CASSAGLGYTF.

Here the CDR3 DNA reads TGCACCAGCAGCCACAGCTTATCGGGTAGACTAGCGGGGCAGTACTTC. This sequence encodes CTSSHSLSGRLAGQYF. The chain joins TRBV1 to TRBJ2-7; TRBD2 is taken as the D call from the table, unchecked against the DNA. TRBV1 is marked as a pseudogene. The CDR3 consists of 16 residues.

The rearrangement links TRBV5-6 to TRBJ1-4, with unresolved D. The germline V and J ends were trimmed by 1 base and 8 bases, with 18 bases remaining between them. This CDR3 spans 16 amino acids. Germline V lookup: CDR1 SGHDT, CDR2 YYEEEE. The CDR3 region is CASSLSTVTTEEKLFF. The CDR3 DNA is TGTGCCAGCAGCTTGTCCACGGTTACTACGGAGGAAAAACTGTTTTTT.

The rearrangement joins TRBV5-1 to TRBJ2-7; 7 positions agree with TRBD1. The CDR3 length is 15 residues. The trim removed 0 bases at V and 0 bases at J, leaving 3 bases unmatched. Germline V lookup: CDR1 SGHRS, CDR2 YFSETQ. DNA for the CDR3: TGCGCCAGCAGCTTGGACAGGGGTAGCTCCTACGAGCAGTACTTC. It yields the protein CASSLDRGSSYEQYF. The full variable domain, its missing parts supplied by reference TRBV5-1 and TRBJ2-7, is KAGVTQTPRYLIKTRGQQVTLSCSPISGHRSVSWYQQTPGQGLQFLFEYFSETQRNKGNFPGRFSGRQFSNSRSEMNVSTLELGDSALYLCASSLDRGSSYEQYFGPGTRLTVT.

This clone was observed once. Here the CDR3 reads CASSPLAGGPSNEQFF. The CDR3 DNA is TGCGCCAGCAGCCCGCTAGCGGGAGGGCCAAGCAATGAGCAGTTCTTC. The chain carries TRBV5-1 and TRBJ2-1; 12 nucleotides align to TRBD2. From germline, CDR1 is SGHRS and CDR2 YFSETQ. V lost 4 bases to trimming and J lost 6 bases; unmatched junction nucleotides: 8. The CDR3 runs to 16 residues.

This chain links TRBV9 with TRBJ1-6, with 7 bases lining up with TRBD1. Germline CDR1 is SGDLS and CDR2 is YYNGEE. The trim removed 3 bases at V and 10 bases at J, leaving 7 bases unmatched. The CDR3 spans 14 residues. The DNA for the CDR3 is TGTGCCAGCAGCGCGACAGGGAACCAATCACCCCTCCACTTT. Its translation is CASSATGNQSPLHF.

The chain couples TRBV11-2 to TRBJ1-1; D uncertain. Germline CDR1 and CDR2: SGHAT and FQNNGV. Deletions cut 0 bases from V and 5 bases from J, with 7 bases between. This CDR3 contains 13 residues. The CDR3 loop is CASSLDERTEAFF. CDR3 bases: TGTGCCAGCAGCTTAGATGAGCGGACTGAAGCTTTCTTT.

V usage is TRBV6-1 and J usage is TRBJ2-2; 11 bases are a match to TRBD1. The ends lost 6 bases at V and 5 bases at J; junction bases unmatched: 5. The CDR3 has 15 residues. From germline, CDR1 is MNHNS and CDR2 SASEGT. CDR3 DNA sequence: TGTGCCAGCAGGGACAGGGGGCTTGGGACCGGGGAGCTGTTTTTT. Its protein product is CASRDRGLGTGELFF.

This chain joins TRBV30 and TRBJ2-7; 7 positions match TRBD2. The junction had 12 bases not matched to a gene; V was cut back by 0 bases and J by 7 bases. The CDR3 spans 15 residues. CDR1 is GTSNPN, CDR2 SVGIG, per germline (reference sequence). The CDR3: CAWSVGVAGGSEQYF. In DNA form, the CDR3 reads TGTGCCTGGAGTGTAGGGGTAGCGGGTGGTTCGGAGCAGTACTTC.

About this clone itself: A junction end diverges from the germline sequence, so it may reflect a read error. The CDR3 DNA is TGCGCCAGCAGGTTGGCGGGATCTTCCTACGAGCAGTACTTC. This gives the protein CASRLAGSSYEQYF. This chain uses TRBV5-1 with TRBJ2-7; a possible D gene is TRBD2 (6 bases). The germline gives CDR1 SGHRS, CDR2 YFSETQ. This CDR3 has 14 amino acids.

The chain combines TRBV27 with TRBJ2-7, with D possibly matching TRBD2 (6 bases). Trimming stripped 6 bases from V and 3 bases from J, with 18 bases between. This CDR3 is 15 amino acids long. The germline CDR1 and CDR2 sequences are MNHEY and SMNVEV (reference sequence). CDR3 residues: CASRGGPTDRYEQYF. In DNA form, the CDR3 reads TGTGCCAGCAGGGGGGGACCCACCGACCGCTACGAGCAGTACTTC.

A note on this clone: This specimen includes other DNA sequences encoding the same CDR3. The CDR3 loop reads CASSLGQNNYGYTF. In DNA, the CDR3 is TGTGCCAGCAGCTTGGGCCAGAATAATTATGGCTACACCTTC. V usage is TRBV5-6 and J usage is TRBJ1-2; no clear D. Germline values: CDR1 SGHDT, CDR2 YYEEEE. V was shortened by 0 bases and J by 5 bases, with 11 bases between the two germline ends. The CDR3 length is 14 residues.

The rearrangement links TRBV7-9 to TRBJ2-2; 8 nucleotides align to TRBD1. The CDR3 consists of 15 residues. J lost 6 bases, V lost 9 bases, and 12 bases had no gene match. From germline, CDR1 is SEHNR and CDR2 FQNEAQ (reference sequence). The CDR3 protein is CASRGKDREAGELFF. The CDR3 coding sequence is TGTGCCAGTAGAGGGAAGGACAGGGAAGCCGGGGAGCTGTTTTTT.

This chain joins TRBV7-9 and TRBJ2-7; D is undetermined. The ends were cut back, 3 bases at V and 3 bases at J, with 6 bases in the middle. This CDR3 comprises 12 residues. Germline CDR1 is SEHNR and CDR2 is FQNEAQ (reference sequence). CDR3 bases: TGTGCCAGCAGCTTGCCACACTACGAGCAGTACTTC. This gives the protein CASSLPHYEQYF.

V and J are TRBV23-1 and TRBJ2-7; 8 bases fit TRBD2. TRBV23-1 belongs to the ORF category, with a function that is uncertain. With V trimmed by 6 bases and J by 3 bases, 10 bases remained unmatched. The CDR3 covers 15 residues. The CDR3 nucleotides read TGCGCCAGCAGCCGCTTTGCGGGAGGACGCTACGAGCAGTACTTC. It is translated as CASSRFAGGRYEQYF.

The rearrangement uses TRBV6-1 and TRBJ2-2; D is unresolved. Germline CDR1 and CDR2: MNHNS and SASEGT. The V gene lost 1 base and the J gene lost 1 base, with 7 bases spanning the gap. This CDR3 is built from 15 residues. The CDR3 DNA reads TGTGCCAGCAGTGAAGATGCAGGGAACACCGGGGAGCTGTTTTTT. It translates to CASSEDAGNTGELFF.